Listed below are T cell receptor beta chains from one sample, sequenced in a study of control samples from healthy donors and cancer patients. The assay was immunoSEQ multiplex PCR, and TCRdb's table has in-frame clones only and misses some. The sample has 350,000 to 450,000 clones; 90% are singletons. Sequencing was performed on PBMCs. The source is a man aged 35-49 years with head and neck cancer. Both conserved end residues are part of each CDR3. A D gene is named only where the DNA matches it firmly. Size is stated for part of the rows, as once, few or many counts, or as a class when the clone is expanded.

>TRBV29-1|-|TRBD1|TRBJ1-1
CSTLTGLDTEAFF
TGCAGCACGTTGACAGGGTTGGACACTGAAGCTTTCTTT
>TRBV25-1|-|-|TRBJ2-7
CASSESGHLYEQYF
TGTGCCAGCAGTGAATCCGGTCACCTATACGAGCAGTACTTC
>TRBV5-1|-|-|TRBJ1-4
CASKEGSSSTNEKLFF
TGCGCCAGCAAGGAGGGGTCTTCTTCAACTAATGAAAAACTGTTTTTT
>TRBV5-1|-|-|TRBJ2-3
CASSPTKDTQYF
TGCGCCAGCAGCCCCACAAAAGATACGCAGTATTTT
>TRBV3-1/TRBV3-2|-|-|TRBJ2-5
CASSQDQSETQYF
TGTGCCAGCAGCCAAGATCAATCAGAGACCCAGTACTTC
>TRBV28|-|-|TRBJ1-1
CASSLVQVGTEAFF
TGTGCCAGCAGTTTAGTACAGGTGGGCACTGAAGCTTTCTTT
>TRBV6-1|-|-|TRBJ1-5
CASSEGSSNQPQHF
TGTGCCAGCAGTGAAGGCAGTTCGAATCAGCCCCAGCATTTT
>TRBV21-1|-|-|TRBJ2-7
CASSKDPGPNYEQYF
TGTGCCAGCAGCAAAGACCCGGGACCTAACTACGAGCAGTACTTC
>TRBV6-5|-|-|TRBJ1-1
CASSLPGSHTEAFF
TGTGCCAGCAGTTTGCCCGGGTCTCACACTGAAGCTTTCTTT
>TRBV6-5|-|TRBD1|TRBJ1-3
CASSRDRDGNTIYF
TGTGCCAGCAGTCGCGACAGGGATGGAAACACCATATATTTT
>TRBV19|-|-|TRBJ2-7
CASSILYSQKIYEQYF
TGTGCCAGTAGTATTCTCTACTCGCAAAAAATCTACGAGCAGTACTTC
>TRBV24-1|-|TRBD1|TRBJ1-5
CATNDRGDQPQHF
TGTGCCACCAATGACAGGGGGGATCAGCCCCAGCATTTT
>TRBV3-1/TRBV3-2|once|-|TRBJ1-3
CASSQALTASGNTIYF
TGTGCCAGCAGCCAAGCGCTCACAGCCTCTGGAAACACCATATATTTT
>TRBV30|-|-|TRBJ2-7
CAWSDTSSYEQYF
TGTGCCTGGAGTGACACGAGCTCCTACGAGCAGTACTTC
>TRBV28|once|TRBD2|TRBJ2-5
CASRAGGNQETQYF
TGTGCCAGCAGAGCGGGGGGAAACCAAGAGACCCAGTACTTC
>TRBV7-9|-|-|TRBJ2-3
CASSLAGGSTDTQYF
TGTGCCAGCAGCTTAGCGGGGGGAAGCACAGATACGCAGTATTTT
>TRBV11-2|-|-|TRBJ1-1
CASSLGIGNTEAFF
TGTGCCAGCAGCTTAGGGATAGGGAACACTGAAGCTTTCTTT
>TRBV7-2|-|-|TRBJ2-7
CASSSSYSYEQYF
TGTGCCAGCAGCTCTAGTTACTCCTACGAGCAGTACTTC
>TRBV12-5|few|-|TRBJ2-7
CASGFKGEAYEQYF
TGTGCTAGTGGTTTCAAGGGGGAAGCCTACGAGCAGTACTTC
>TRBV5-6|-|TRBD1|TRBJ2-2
CASSLTPSRDRGYTGELFF
TGTGCCAGCAGCTTGACCCCTAGCCGGGACAGGGGATACACCGGGGAGCTGTTTTTT
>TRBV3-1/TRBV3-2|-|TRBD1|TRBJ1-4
CASSLRDRAMGLFF
TGTGCCAGCAGCCTTCGGGACAGGGCTATGGGACTGTTTTTT
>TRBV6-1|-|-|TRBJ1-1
CASSEAGRAEAFF
TGTGCCAGCAGTGAAGCTGGACGTGCTGAAGCTTTCTTT
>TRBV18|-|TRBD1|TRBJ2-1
CASSPGTVNEQFF
TGTGCCAGCTCACCAGGGACAGTCAATGAGCAGTTCTTC
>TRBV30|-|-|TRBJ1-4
CAWSFRQGTATNEKLFF
TGTGCCTGGAGTTTCCGGCAGGGGACTGCAACTAATGAAAAACTGTTTTTT
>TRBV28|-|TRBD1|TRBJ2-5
CASSLSGTGGTQYF
TGTGCCAGCAGTTTATCCGGGACAGGAGGGACCCAGTACTTC
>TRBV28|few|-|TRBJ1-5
CASRPPTGGNQPQHF
TGTGCCAGCAGACCCCCGACAGGCGGCAATCAGCCCCAGCATTTT
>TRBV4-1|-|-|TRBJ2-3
CASSQDLGRLDTQYF
TGCGCCAGCAGCCAAGATCTAGGCAGGCTAGATACGCAGTATTTT
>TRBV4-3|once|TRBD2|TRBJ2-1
CASSRDGPGGVLGAYNEQFF
TGCGCCAGCAGCCGGGACGGTCCCGGGGGGGTCCTAGGGGCCTACAATGAGCAGTTCTTC
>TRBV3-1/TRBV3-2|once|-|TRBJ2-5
CASSHQVETQYF
TGTGCCAGCAGCCACCAGGTAGAGACCCAGTACTTC
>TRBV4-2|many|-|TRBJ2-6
CASSQNSGSGANVLTF
TGTGCCAGCAGCCAAAATAGCGGCTCTGGGGCCAACGTCCTGACTTTC
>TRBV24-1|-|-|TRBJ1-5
CATSDRTDNQPQHF
TGTGCCACCAGTGACCGGACGGACAATCAGCCCCAGCATTTT
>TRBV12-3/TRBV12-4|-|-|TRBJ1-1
CASSFKGDTEAFF
TGTGCCAGCAGTTTTAAAGGGGACACTGAAGCTTTCTTT
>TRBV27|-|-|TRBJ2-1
CASSRGRGSYNEQFF
TGTGCCAGCAGTCGGGGGCGGGGTTCCTACAATGAGCAGTTCTTC
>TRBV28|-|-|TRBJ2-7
CASGRGLVYEQYF
TGTGCCAGCGGCAGAGGGCTTGTCTACGAGCAGTACTTC
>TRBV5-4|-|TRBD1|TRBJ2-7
CASSPRMGQLHYEQYF
TGTGCCAGCAGCCCGAGAATGGGACAGTTACACTACGAGCAGTACTTC
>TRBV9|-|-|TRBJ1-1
CASSVNRGATEAFF
TGTGCCAGCAGCGTAAATCGGGGGGCCACTGAAGCTTTCTTT
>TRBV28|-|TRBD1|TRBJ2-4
CASIPRGHLAKNIQYF
TGTGCCAGCATTCCCAGGGGGCACCTAGCCAAAAACATTCAGTACTTC
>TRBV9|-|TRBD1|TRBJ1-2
CASSVDPGGNYGYTF
TGTGCCAGCAGCGTAGACCCAGGGGGGAACTATGGCTACACCTTC
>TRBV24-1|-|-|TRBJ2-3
CATSGGPGSSTDTQYF
TGTGCCACCAGTGGTGGACCGGGATCTAGCACAGATACGCAGTATTTT
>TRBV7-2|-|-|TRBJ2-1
CASSSARISEQFF
TGTGCCAGCAGCTCTGCTCGGATTAGTGAGCAGTTCTTC
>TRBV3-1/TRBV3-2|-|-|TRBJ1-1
CASSQREAEAFF
TGTGCCAGCAGCCAACGCGAGGCGGAAGCTTTCTTT
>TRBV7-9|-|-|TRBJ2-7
CASLGPGAEQYF
TGTGCCAGCCTGGGACCAGGGGCCGAGCAGTACTTC
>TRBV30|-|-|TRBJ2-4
CAWRAPAKNIQYF
TGTGCCTGGAGGGCCCCCGCCAAAAACATTCAGTACTTC
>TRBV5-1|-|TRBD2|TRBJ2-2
CASSLTSDNTGELFF
TGCGCCAGCAGCTTAACTAGCGACAACACCGGGGAGCTGTTTTTT
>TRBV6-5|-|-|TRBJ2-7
CASSYDNYEQYF
TGTGCCAGCAGTTACGACAACTACGAGCAGTACTTC
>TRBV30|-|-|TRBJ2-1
CAWSPWTVSSYNEQFF
TGTGCCTGGAGTCCCTGGACGGTAAGCTCCTACAATGAGCAGTTCTTC
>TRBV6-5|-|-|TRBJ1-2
CASSFKANYGYTF
TGTGCCAGCAGTTTCAAGGCTAACTATGGCTACACCTTC
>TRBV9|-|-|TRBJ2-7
CASSVPGRDYEQYF
TGTGCCAGCAGCGTACCGGGTAGGGACTACGAGCAGTACTTC
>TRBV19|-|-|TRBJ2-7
CASRRGTNSYEQYF
TGTGCCAGTAGACGCGGGACGAACTCCTACGAGCAGTACTTC
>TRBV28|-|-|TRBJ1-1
CASRGQKSEAFF
TGTGCCAGCAGAGGTCAGAAATCTGAAGCTTTCTTT
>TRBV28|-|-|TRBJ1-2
CASTLGRGVYGYTF
TGTGCCAGCACCTTGGGGAGGGGGGTGTATGGCTACACCTTC
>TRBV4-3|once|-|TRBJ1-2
CASSQGGADYGYTF
TGCGCCAGCAGCCAAGGGGGCGCCGACTATGGCTACACCTTC
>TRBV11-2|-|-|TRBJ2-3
CASSLGSNTQYF
TGTGCCAGCAGCTTAGGATCCAATACGCAGTATTTT
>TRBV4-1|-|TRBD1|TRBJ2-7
CASSQWPWDSLYEQYF
TGCGCCAGCAGCCAATGGCCCTGGGACAGTCTCTACGAGCAGTACTTC
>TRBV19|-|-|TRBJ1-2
CASSSGQGFVYGYTF
TGTGCCAGTAGTTCGGGGCAGGGTTTTGTCTATGGCTACACCTTC
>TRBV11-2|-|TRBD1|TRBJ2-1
CASSNSIGTGINEQFF
TGTGCCAGCAGCAATAGCATCGGGACAGGGATCAATGAGCAGTTCTTC
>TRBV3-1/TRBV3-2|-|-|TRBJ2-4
CASRSGTKNIQYF
TGTGCCAGCAGGTCCGGGACAAAAAACATTCAGTACTTC
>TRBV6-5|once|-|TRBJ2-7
CASRPRTADYEQYF
TGTGCCAGCAGACCTCGGACGGCCGATTACGAGCAGTACTTC
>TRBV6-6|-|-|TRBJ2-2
CASSYAGENTGELFF
TGTGCCAGCAGTTACGCAGGGGAAAACACCGGGGAGCTGTTTTTT